The sequence of this T cell receptor (beta chain) was determined in a study of cytomegalovirus exposure and HLA in healthy donors. Study in general: An earlier analysis found under 130 million unique TCR beta sequences from about 190 million T cells.

The primer mix had 60 Vbeta and 13 Jbeta primers. Per the authors' pipeline: In a later analysis, approximately 73 million unique TCR beta chains included roughly 11 million shared by two or more donors. The table came from immunoSEQ multiplex PCR; TCRdb's copy has only in-frame clones and leaves some out. V and J calls and clone size are those listed in that table; D and trimming were worked out from the DNA. Altogether about 120,000 clones are present, under 85% being singletons, with the ten largest covering roughly 6%. The clonotype was recovered from a man aged 18 to 30 in good health and CMV-seropositive. Sequenced input: PBMCs.

The CDR3 sequence is CASTQGTGVTEAFF. CDR3 bases: TGTGCCAGCACCCAAGGGACAGGGGTGACTGAAGCTTTCTTT. V usage is TRBV6-5 and J usage is TRBJ1-1, with TRBD1 matching 10 bases. V was pared by 7 bases and J by 5 bases, with 7 bases of the junction left unmatched. Germline CDR1 and CDR2: MNHEY and SVGAGI. This CDR3 contains 14 residues.